The 26 T cell receptor beta chains in this list originate from one sample, sequenced in a study of T cell changes during pregnancy in multiple sclerosis. Sequenced by immunoSEQ multiplex PCR; TCRdb stores in-frame clones only, minus some. The sample lists about 43,000 clones; just over 90% were seen once. The sequenced sample consisted of PBMCs (not recorded whether the cells were cultured). The receptors were sampled from a female donor with multiple sclerosis, enrolled in a pregnancy study.

This clone was counted a few times. This sequence joins TRBV10-3 and TRBJ1-5; no clear D gene. Germline CDR1 reads ENHRY; CDR2 reads SYGVKD. V dropped 2 bases and J dropped 7 bases, with 12 bases sitting between them. The CDR3 sequence is 14 residues long. The CDR3, as DNA: TGTGCCATCAGTGAGGAGGGATCTCGGCAGCCCCAGCATTTT. Its protein is CAISEEGSRQPQHF.

The rearrangement joins TRBV19 to TRBJ1-5, with 7 bases identical to TRBD1. CDR3 length: 20 residues. Trimming at V came to 5 bases and at J to 0 bases, leaving 19 bases not matched to a gene. The germline V gene encodes CDR1 LNHDA and CDR2 SQIVND (reference sequence). The CDR3 DNA reads as TGTGCCAGTAGTCGGAGGGGGCTGGAACGCCCATTCTATAGCAATCAGCCCCAGCATTTT. It codes for CASSRRGLERPFYSNQPQHF. Complete variable domain (other parts from reference TRBV19 and TRBJ1-5): DGGITQSPKYLFRKEGQNVTLSCEQNLNHDAMYWYRQDPGQGLRLIYYSQIVNDFQKGDIAEGYSVSREKKESFPLTVTSAQKNPTAFYLCASSRRGLERPFYSNQPQHFGDGTRLSIL.

A single count supports this clone. The CDR3 here is CASSEGGAAGEKLFF. CDR3 coding DNA: TGTGCCAGCAGTGAAGGCGGAGCGGCAGGTGAAAAACTGTTTTTT. The J gene is TRBJ1-4, the V gene TRBV6-1; no firm D call. CDR3 length: 15 residues. Germline CDR1 and CDR2: MNHNS and SASEGT. Deletions cut 1 base from V and 7 bases from J, with 13 bases between.

The chain couples TRBV6-1 to TRBJ2-7, with D perhaps matching TRBD2 (5 bases). The V gene lost 2 bases and the J gene lost 2 bases, with 22 bases spanning the gap. The CDR3 has 18 residues. CDR1 MNHNS and CDR2 SASEGT come from the germline V gene. The CDR3 DNA reads TGTGCCAGCAGTGAAACGGGATATGGAGCGGTTCGCGCCTACGAGCAGTACTTC. It is translated as CASSETGYGAVRAYEQYF.

The count of this clone is one. The rearrangement links TRBV11-2 to TRBJ1-1; no clear D gene. Trimming removed 5 bases at V and 7 bases at J, with 11 bases between. This CDR3 has 12 residues. Per the germline V gene, CDR1 is SGHAT and CDR2 is FQNNGV. CDR3 nucleotides: TGTGCCAGCAGCCCCGTGGCTAATGAAGCTTTCTTT. Residues: CASSPVANEAFF.

The V and J genes are TRBV2 and TRBJ1-4, with 8 bases matching TRBD1. V gave up 3 bases and J gave up 3 bases; unmatched junction bases: 6. Germline CDR1 is SNHLY and CDR2 is FYNNEI. There are 16 residues in the CDR3. CDR3 amino acids: CASSETGVGPNEKLFF. The CDR3 DNA sequence: TGTGCCAGCAGTGAGACAGGGGTCGGGCCTAATGAAAAACTGTTTTTT.

The CDR3 DNA follows: TGTGCCAGCAGCCCGAACAATGAGCAGTTCTTC. Residues: CASSPNNEQFF. The genes are TRBV11-2 and TRBJ2-1; D uncertain. V lost 5 bases to trimming and J lost 5 bases, with 4 bases between them. The V gene's germline CDR1 is SGHAT and CDR2 FQNNGV. The CDR3 length is 11 residues.

CDR3 DNA sequence: TGCGCCAGCAGCCAGGACGGGACAGCGACCTTCACAGATACGCAGTATTTT. Amino acid sequence: CASSQDGTATFTDTQYF. V is TRBV4-3 and J is TRBJ2-3; 7 bases are a match to TRBD1. The J segment lost 2 bases and the V segment lost 3 bases, leaving 11 bases of the junction unmatched. Germline V CDR1 and CDR2: LGHNA, YSLEER. This CDR3 is 17 amino acids long.

This chain connects TRBV5-1 to TRBJ2-3; maybe TRBD1 (7 bases). The V end was cut by 5 bases, the J end by 0 bases, with 13 bases between. This CDR3 region has 15 residues. Germline lookup yields CDR1 SGHRS and CDR2 YFSETQ. The CDR3 here is CASRVRGVSTDTQYF. In nucleotides, the CDR3 is TGCGCCAGCAGGGTCAGGGGGGTTAGCACAGATACGCAGTATTTT.

The rearrangement links TRBV6-6 to TRBJ2-1; TRBD2 matches at 9 bases. This CDR3 is 14 amino acids long. V was pared by 2 bases and J by 6 bases, with 2 bases of the junction left unmatched. Germline assignment: CDR1 MNHNY and CDR2 SVGAGI (reference sequence). The CDR3 is CASSYRSGSNEQFF. The CDR3 nucleotides read TGTGCCAGCAGTTACCGTAGCGGGAGCAATGAGCAGTTCTTC.

The chain has TRBV10-3 and TRBJ2-1; 10 nucleotides agree with TRBD2. Germline CDR1 ENHRY, CDR2 SYGVKD. Trimming took 5 bases from V and 5 from J; bases not matched to a gene: 9. The CDR3 covers 16 residues. The DNA of the CDR3 is TGTGCCATCAGTTTCCTTGGACTAGCGGAGAACAATGAGCAGTTCTTC. This translates into CAISFLGLAENNEQFF.

The chain joins TRBV5-1 to TRBJ2-1, with 7 bases fitting TRBD2. Germline V gene lookup returns CDR1 SGHRS and CDR2 YFSETQ. J lost 0 bases, V lost 3 bases, and 3 bases had no gene match. The CDR3 loop spans 15 amino acids. CDR3: CASSSSGGSYNEQFF. DNA of the CDR3: TGCGCCAGCAGCTCCTCGGGGGGCTCCTACAATGAGCAGTTCTTC.

CDR3 residues: CASSVGLAVYEQYF. In DNA form, the CDR3 reads TGTGCCAGCAGTGTCGGACTAGCGGTCTACGAGCAGTACTTC. This sequence joins TRBV6-1 and TRBJ2-7; 10 bases align to TRBD2. V lost 4 bases to trimming and J lost 3 bases; unmatched junction nucleotides: 3. The CDR3 is 14 residues long. The germline gives CDR1 MNHNS, CDR2 SASEGT.

The chain combines TRBV9 with TRBJ2-4, with TRBD2 as a possible D gene (6 bases). The germline gives CDR1 SGDLS, CDR2 YYNGEE. The CDR3 has 14 residues. Trimming pared 8 bases from V and 8 bases from J, leaving 20 bases between. This CDR3 is CARLLASKGDIQYF. The CDR3 region has the DNA TGTGCCAGATTACTAGCTTCTAAAGGGGACATTCAGTACTTC. The full variable domain, in which reference TRBV9 and TRBJ2-4 provide the parts outside the CDR3, is DSGVTQTPKHLITATGQRVTLRCSPRSGDLSVYWYQQSLDQGLQFLIQYYNGEERAKGNILERFSAQQFPDLHSELNLSSLELGDSALYFCARLLASKGDIQYFGAGTRLSVL.

The rearrangement uses TRBV27 and TRBJ2-7, with D possibly being TRBD1 (5 bases). Trimming took off 1 base at V and 3 bases at J, with 7 bases between the two ends. The CDR3 spans 13 residues. The germline gives CDR1 MNHEY, CDR2 SMNVEV (reference sequence). The CDR3 here is CASSLFRDYEQYF. The CDR3, as DNA: TGTGCCAGCAGTTTATTCAGGGACTACGAGCAGTACTTC.

The chain employs TRBV6-5 and TRBJ2-1, with TRBD2 matching 10 bases. This CDR3 has 15 amino acids. Looked up from germline, CDR1 is MNHEY and CDR2 is SVGAGI. Germline trimming cut 5 bases from V and 2 bases from J; bases unmatched to any gene: 3. CDR3 amino acids: CASSRSGGTYNEQFF. In nucleotides, the CDR3 is TGTGCCAGCAGTCGTAGCGGGGGGACCTACAATGAGCAGTTCTTC.

This clone was observed a handful of times. The rearrangement joins TRBV7-9 to TRBJ2-7; D gene unclear. Looked up from germline, CDR1 is SEHNR and CDR2 is FQNEAQ (reference sequence). The CDR3 extends over 11 amino acids. Trimming took 4 bases from V and 7 from J, leaving 8 bases between them. For the CDR3, the DNA is TGTGCCAGCAGCTCCTTCGAGGAGCAGTACTTC. Residues: CASSSFEEQYF.

This clone was recorded only once. V usage is TRBV5-1 and J usage is TRBJ2-1, with a possible D match to TRBD2 (6 bases). This CDR3 region has 17 residues. The V gene lost 1 base and the J gene lost 1 base, with 15 bases spanning the gap. Per the germline V gene, CDR1 is SGHRS and CDR2 is YFSETQ. The CDR3 coding sequence is TGCGCCAGCAGCTTGAGGAGCCGGAGGGAATCCTACAATGAGCAGTTCTTC. Amino acid sequence: CASSLRSRRESYNEQFF.

The gene calls are TRBV5-6 and TRBJ2-5, with D perhaps matching TRBD2 (5 bases). Germline CDR1 and CDR2: SGHDT and YYEEEE. The CDR3 is made up of 14 amino acids. Trimming pared 4 bases from V and 2 bases from J, leaving 12 bases between. CDR3 bases: TGTGCCAGCAGCCTGGGATCGGGGCAAGAGACCCAGTACTTC. Residues: CASSLGSGQETQYF.

This sequence joins TRBV10-3 and TRBJ2-1, with 7 bases identical to TRBD1. There are 14 residues in the CDR3. With V trimmed by 10 bases and J by 3 bases, 9 bases remained unmatched. The germline CDR1 and CDR2 sequences are ENHRY and SYGVKD. The CDR3 region has the DNA TGTGCCAGCGCTCCGGGACAGATCTACAATGAGCAGTTCTTC. This codes for CASAPGQIYNEQFF.

The chain joins TRBV19 to TRBJ2-1, with 8 bases fitting TRBD2. CDR3 size: 16 residues. The V gene end was trimmed by 4 bases and the J gene end by 0 bases; junction bases not matched to a gene: 5. Germline CDR1 reads LNHDA; CDR2 reads SQIVND (reference sequence). The DNA of the CDR3 is TGTGCCAGTAGTACTCTAAGCGGGAGCTCCTACAATGAGCAGTTCTTC. This translates into CASSTLSGSSYNEQFF.

The chain carries TRBV30 and TRBJ2-3; 7 bases line up with TRBD2. The CDR3 loop spans 15 amino acids. Per the germline V gene, CDR1 is GTSNPN and CDR2 is SVGIG (reference sequence). The J segment lost 4 bases and the V segment lost 5 bases, leaving 12 bases of the junction unmatched. The chain's CDR3 is CAWHLTSRAPDTQYF. In nucleotides, the CDR3 is TGTGCCTGGCATTTGACTAGCCGAGCCCCAGATACGCAGTATTTT.

V is TRBV7-9 and J is TRBJ2-3, with 9 bases matching TRBD2. CDR1 SEHNR and CDR2 FQNEAQ come from the germline V gene (reference sequence). V lost 2 bases, J lost 0 bases, and 12 bases stayed unmatched. The length of the CDR3 is 19 residues. In DNA form, the CDR3 reads TGTGCCAGCAGCTTATACCAGGGACTAGCAGCTACTAGCACAGATACGCAGTATTTT. The encoded protein is CASSLYQGLAATSTDTQYF.

This rearrangement joins TRBV6-5 to TRBJ2-7; TRBD2 aligns across 12 bases. V shed 6 bases, J shed 3 bases, and the junction held 0 bases outside the gene matches. The CDR3 contains 13 residues. Per the germline V gene, CDR1 is MNHEY and CDR2 is SVGAGI. The CDR3 DNA follows: TGTGCCAGCAGACTAGCGGGAGGCTACGAGCAGTACTTC. Translation: CASRLAGGYEQYF.

This sequence joins TRBV27 and TRBJ1-1; a weak D match, TRBD1 (5 bases). Between the trimmed V and J ends, which lost 3 bases and 0 bases, there was a span of 8 bases. Per germline, CDR1 MNHEY and CDR2 SMNVEV (reference sequence). The CDR3 covers 14 residues. In DNA form, the CDR3 reads TGTGCCAGCAGTTTCAGGGCGGTGAACACTGAAGCTTTCTTT. Its translation is CASSFRAVNTEAFF.

The V and J genes are TRBV6-5 and TRBJ2-3; D remains unclear. This CDR3 comprises 11 residues. Germline CDR1 MNHEY, CDR2 SVGAGI. V lost 6 bases and J 5 bases, leaving 6 bases between the germline ends. CDR3 sequence reads: CASSTRDTQYF. The CDR3 nucleotides read TGTGCCAGCAGCACAAGAGATACGCAGTATTTT.